The T cell receptor beta chain described here comes from a study of T cell responses to AZD1222 COVID-19 vaccine. Broader study findings: Reports say nearly half of spike-specific TCRs go after unmutated variant regions. Donor demographics were predominantly white British with a female majority; clonal diversity may be underestimated. AZD1222 recipients seropositive at baseline numbered only five to seven. None of the repertoires were sampled until the peak T cell response had passed.

With regard to this clone: Antigen: not known.

With 2 bases removed from V and 7 bases from J, the gap between germline ends came to 19 bases. This CDR3 has 16 amino acids. Germline V gene data show CDR1 as SGHDT and CDR2 as YYEEEE. Here immunoSEQ multiplex PCR was the method, and the copy in TCRdb shows in-frame clones only, minus some. The sample records about 140,000 clones, 80% to 95% being singletons. V is TRBV5-6 and J is TRBJ2-1; D may match TRBD1 or TRBD2 (5 bases each). This TCR came from an adult in good health. Sequences were derived from peripheral blood, sampled on day 0 of AZD1222 vaccination. The CDR3 nucleotides read TGTGCCAGCAGCTTTACATCGAGGGGAGCCGGGAATGAGCAGTTCTTC. It translates to CASSFTSRGAGNEQFF.